These 14 T cell receptor beta chains share one sample of origin, sequenced in a study of T and B cells in COVID-19 patients. Multiplex PCR with BIOMED2 TRB-A/B primer pools amplified TRB rearrangements. Using its own MiXCR run on the multiplex PCR reads, TCRdb lists one record per CDR3 protein. The data hold about 18,000 distinct CDR3 sequences, with roughly 36% observed a single time. Each TRB amplification used about 250-550 ng of genomic DNA from blood. Source material: blood. The receptors originated from a human donor with active COVID-19.

This chain links TRBV13 with TRBJ1-1, with TRBD1 as a possible D gene (5 bases). The germline CDR1 and CDR2 sequences are PRHDT and FYEKMQ (reference sequence). The CDR3 contains 13 residues. Trimming cost V 3 bases and J 7 bases, with 12 bases left between them. The CDR3 loop is CASSLVGGGEAFF. CDR3 in DNA: TGTGCCAGCAGCTTGGTTGGGGGTGGTGAAGCTTTCTTT. The variable domain in full, with the rest retrieved from reference TRBV13 and TRBJ1-1, is AAGVIQSPRHLIKEKRETATLKCYPIPRHDTVYWYQQGPGQDPQFLISFYEKMQSDKGSIPDRFSAQQFSDYHSELNMSSLELGDSALYFCASSLVGGGEAFFGQGTRLTVV.

This clonotype is categorized as medium-sized. This chain links TRBV19 with TRBJ2-3; a possible D gene is TRBD2 (5 bases). Germline values: CDR1 LNHDA, CDR2 SQIVND (reference sequence). This CDR3 contains 12 residues. Between the trimmed V and J ends, which lost 4 bases and 11 bases, there was a span of 13 bases. The CDR3 region is CASSTPEGRQYF. DNA of the CDR3: TGTGCCAGTAGTACCCCCGAAGGGAGGCAGTATTTT.

This chain joins TRBV13 and TRBJ2-3, with 10 bases matching TRBD2. Germline trimming cut 5 bases from V and 6 bases from J; bases unmatched to any gene: 8. CDR3 length: 15 amino acids. Germline V gives CDR1 PRHDT, CDR2 FYEKMQ (reference sequence). The CDR3 protein is CASSTLAGRGDTQYF. As DNA, the CDR3 is TGTGCCAGCAGCACACTAGCGGGGAGAGGCGATACGCAGTATTTT.

This clonotype was seen more than once but under ten times. The CDR3 DNA reads as TGTGCCAGCAGTCCCTTCGAGGGTCACAGCACAGCTAACTATGGCTACACCTTC. Translating it yields CASSPFEGHSTANYGYTF. The chain combines TRBV6-5 with TRBJ1-2, with D uncertain. V was clipped by 5 bases and J by 0 bases, with 22 bases between them. CDR1 is MNHEY, CDR2 SVGAGI, per germline. The CDR3 has 18 amino acids.

This chain uses TRBV7-2 with TRBJ2-3; D remains ambiguous. V was cut by 1 base and J by 5 bases, with 7 bases left in between. The CDR3 loop spans 13 amino acids. The V gene's germline CDR1 is SGHTA and CDR2 FQGNSA. CDR3 nucleotides: TGTGCCAGCAGCTTAGAGGCCGAAGATACGCAGTATTTT. Amino acids: CASSLEAEDTQYF.

This clonotype has a single count. Germline and junction disagree at one end, which may indicate a read error. The gene calls are TRBV12-3 or TRBV12-4 and TRBJ1-2; D not certain. The CDR3 is made up of 12 amino acids. CDR3 coding DNA: TGTGCCAGCAGTCTGCCGGGCCAGAGAGAAGACTTC. Its protein product is CASSLPGQREDF.

Ten or more counts support this clonotype. The chain links TRBV19 to TRBJ2-3; 9 positions agree with TRBD1. J lost 2 bases, V lost 5 bases, and 5 bases had no gene match. This CDR3 spans 15 amino acids. Germline V lookup: CDR1 LNHDA, CDR2 SQIVND (reference sequence). For the CDR3, the DNA is TGTGCCAGTAGTCCTAGGGACAGGGACACAGATACGCAGTATTTT. Translating it yields CASSPRDRDTDTQYF.

J is TRBJ2-7 and V is TRBV7-2; D is uncertain. The CDR3 has 12 residues. CDR1 SGHTA and CDR2 FQGNSA come from the germline V gene. With 2 bases removed from V and 3 bases from J, the gap between germline ends came to 5 bases. The CDR3 loop is CASSLQSYEQYF. CDR3 DNA: TGTGCCAGCAGCTTACAAAGCTACGAGCAGTACTTC.

The chain recombines TRBV18 with TRBJ2-2, with D hard to call. The CDR3 contains 12 residues. The germline V and J ends were trimmed by 3 bases and 6 bases, with 5 bases remaining between them. Germline loops: CDR1 KGHSH, CDR2 LQKENI. Here the CDR3 DNA reads TGTGCCAGCTCACCTAGAGCCGGGGAGCTGTTTTTT. Amino acid sequence: CASSPRAGELFF.

This clonotype was seen at least ten times. V usage is TRBV12-3 or TRBV12-4 and J usage is TRBJ1-1; D gene unclear. This CDR3 spans 11 amino acids. V was cut by 6 bases and J by 5 bases, with 7 bases left in between. CDR3 DNA sequence: TGTGCCAGCAGCCCCGGGACTGAAGCTTTCTTT. Translating it yields CASSPGTEAFF.

The genes are TRBV6-6 and TRBJ2-3, with 16 bases matching TRBD2. The CDR3 runs to 15 residues. The germline gives CDR1 MNHNY, CDR2 SVGAGI (reference sequence). Losses at the gene ends were 2 bases for V and 8 bases for J; bases not matched to a gene: 1. CDR3 amino acids: CASSYGTSGGATQYF. The CDR3 DNA follows: TGTGCCAGCAGTTACGGGACTAGCGGGGGGGCTACGCAGTATTTT.

The DNA for the CDR3 is TGTGCCAGCAGTGGAGGGGGGACAGGGCCCGTCTATGGCTACACCTTC. It translates to CASSGGGTGPVYGYTF. The chain is built from TRBV6-1 and TRBJ1-2, with 9 positions matching TRBD1. The CDR3 length is 16 residues. J was trimmed by 4 bases and V by 4 bases; bases with no gene match: 10. CDR1 and CDR2 from the germline V gene are MNHNS and SASEGT.

The chain recombines TRBV12-3 or TRBV12-4 with TRBJ1-5, with D possibly TRBD1 on 5 matching bases. With 4 bases removed from V and 2 bases from J, the gap between germline ends came to 15 bases. The CDR3 extends over 16 amino acids. DNA of the CDR3: TGTGCCAGCAGTTACCCGACGACGGGGGGCAATCAGCCCCAGCATTTT. Encoded protein: CASSYPTTGGNQPQHF.

Only a few counts were recorded for this clonotype. V usage is TRBV6-6 and J usage is TRBJ1-3, with D uncertain. Germline V lookup: CDR1 MNHNY, CDR2 SVGAGI (reference sequence). Deletions cut 7 bases from V and 4 bases from J, with 14 bases between. This CDR3 is 14 amino acids long. Written as DNA, the CDR3 is TGTGCCAGCATCGCCGGGGAAAGGGGAAACACCATATATTTT. This codes for CASIAGERGNTIYF.